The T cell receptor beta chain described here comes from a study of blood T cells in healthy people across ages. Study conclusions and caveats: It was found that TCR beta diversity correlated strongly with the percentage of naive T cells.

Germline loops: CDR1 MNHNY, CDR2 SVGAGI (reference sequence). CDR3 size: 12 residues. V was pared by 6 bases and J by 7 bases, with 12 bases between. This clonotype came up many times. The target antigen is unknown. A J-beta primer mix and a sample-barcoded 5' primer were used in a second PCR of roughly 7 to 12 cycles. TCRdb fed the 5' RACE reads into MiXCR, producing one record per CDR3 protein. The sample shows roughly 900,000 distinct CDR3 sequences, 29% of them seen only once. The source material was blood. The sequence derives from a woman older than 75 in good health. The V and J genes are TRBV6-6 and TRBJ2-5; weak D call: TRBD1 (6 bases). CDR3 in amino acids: CASRAGAGTQYF. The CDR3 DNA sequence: TGTGCCAGCAGGGCAGGGGCGGGGACCCAGTACTTC.